In this sample, the clone carrying this TCR beta chain turned up a few times. Its antigen is not identified. Construction of TCR beta libraries relied on iRepertoire HTBI primers and on Arm-PCR targeting CDR3 regions. TCRdb fed the multiplex PCR reads into MiXCR, producing one record per CDR3 protein. In the table there are approximately 470,000 distinct CDR3 sequences, about a fifth of which are singletons. Time point noted: persistent/refractory GD, antithyroid drugs over 5 years with positive TRAb. After RNA was extracted from PBMCs, the TCR library was made from it. Diagnosing Graves' disease relied on the American Thyroid Association guidelines. This sample was taken from a study of regulatory T cells in long-lasting Graves disease. Background on the study: Over 5 years of antithyroid drugs with positive TSH receptor antibodies was taken to mean persistent Graves' disease. Findings of the study overall: New patients shared fewer public clonotypes (about 1,000) than persistent patients did (roughly 2,600).

CDR3 length equals 17 residues. Germline CDR1 is SGHDN and CDR2 is FVKESK. The V gene lost 4 bases and the J gene lost 5 bases, with 20 bases spanning the gap. The receptor comes from a female donor with Graves disease. The chain carries TRBV14 and TRBJ2-2; D is perhaps TRBD2 (5 bases). Sequencing used peripheral blood mononuclear cells (PBMCs), obtained when the disease was refractory, from a patient treated with antithyroid drugs. DNA of the CDR3: TGTGCCAGCAGCCCAATAAGCGTGGGAGTGAAAACCGGGGAGCTGTTTTTT. Translating it yields CASSPISVGVKTGELFF.